The 26 T cell receptor beta chains below come from one sample, sequenced in a study of response to subunit inactivated influenza vaccine. TCRdb called the RT-PCR reads again in MiXCR, with one record for every CDR3 protein. The table has 550,000 to 800,000 distinct CDR3 sequences, approximately 14% seen once. Material: PBMCs from blood, obtained roughly 13 days after vaccination. These receptor sequences come from a man between 45 and 60 years old who received an inactivated influenza vaccine.

This clonotype was observed many times. The chain uses TRBV5-1 and TRBJ2-1, with 9 bases identical to TRBD2. V trimming: 4 bases; J trimming: 4 bases; junction bases outside the gene matches: 6. Germline V lookup: CDR1 SGHRS, CDR2 YFSETQ. The CDR3 has 15 amino acids. The CDR3 DNA reads TGCGCCAGCAGCGAAGGTAGCGGGAGTTACAATGAGCAGTTCTTC. This gives the protein CASSEGSGSYNEQFF.

The chain recombines TRBV29-1 with TRBJ1-1; 10 positions agree with TRBD1. Germline assignment: CDR1 SQVTM and CDR2 ANQGSEA. This CDR3 is 12 amino acids long. The V gene end was trimmed by 6 bases and the J gene end by 7 bases; junction bases not matched to a gene: 5. As DNA, the CDR3 is TGCAGCGTACCGACAGGGGGCCTTGAAGCTTTCTTT. It encodes CSVPTGGLEAFF.

The chain combines TRBV6-1 with TRBJ1-2; D is unresolved. The V end lost 10 bases, the J end lost 3 bases, and 21 bases lay between the germline ends. This CDR3 has 15 amino acids. Germline V gene sequence: CDR1 MNHNS, CDR2 SASEGT. CDR3 DNA: TGTGCCACTTACTCCCCGGACGGTGGATACTATGGCTACACCTTC. Translation: CATYSPDGGYYGYTF.

The J gene is TRBJ2-1, the V gene TRBV11-2; 15 positions agree with TRBD2. The germline CDR1 and CDR2 sequences are SGHAT and FQNNGV. V lost 1 base to trimming and J lost 3 bases; unmatched junction nucleotides: 7. The CDR3 is made up of 19 amino acids. This CDR3 is CASSLGTSGRARVYNEQFF. The CDR3 bases are TGTGCCAGCAGCTTAGGGACTAGCGGGAGGGCTCGGGTCTACAATGAGCAGTTCTTC. Complete variable domain (other parts from reference TRBV11-2 and TRBJ2-1): EAGVAQSPRYKIIEKRQSVAFWCNPISGHATLYWYQQILGQGPKLLIQFQNNGVVDDSQLPKDRFSAERLKGVDSTLKIQPAKLEDSAVYLCASSLGTSGRARVYNEQFFGPGTRLTVL.

This clonotype was seen a handful of times. This chain joins TRBV7-9 and TRBJ2-1; D might be TRBD1 (5 bases). Trimming shortened V by 6 bases and J by 8 bases, and 11 bases separated the two germline ends. The CDR3 sequence is 12 residues long. Germline CDR1 is SEHNR and CDR2 is FQNEAQ (reference sequence). CDR3 nucleotides: TGTGCCAGCAGTCCCCAGGGTCATGAGCAGTTCTTC. Its protein product is CASSPQGHEQFF.

The sample holds a few counts of this clonotype. The chain is built from TRBV5-1 and TRBJ2-3; 12 bases fit TRBD2. The CDR3 has 16 residues. Trimming at V came to 4 bases and at J to 2 bases, leaving 5 bases not matched to a gene. From germline, CDR1 is SGHRS and CDR2 YFSETQ. The CDR3, as DNA: TGCGCCAGCAGCCCAGGACTAGCGGGGCACACAGATACGCAGTATTTT. Translating gives CASSPGLAGHTDTQYF.

The V and J genes are TRBV6-2 or TRBV6-3 and TRBJ2-7, with D perhaps assigned TRBD1 or TRBD2 (5 bases each). The V gene's germline CDR1 is MNHEY and CDR2 SVGEGT. The CDR3 has 14 amino acids. V lost 6 bases and J 2 bases, leaving 14 bases between the germline ends. The CDR3 sequence is CASSSTRGPYEQYF. The CDR3 region has the DNA TGTGCCAGCAGCTCCACCCGGGGCCCCTACGAGCAGTACTTC.

There are a few counts of this clonotype. The chain is built from TRBV7-6 and TRBJ2-7; TRBD1 might be the D (6 bases). The CDR3 contains 15 residues. Looked up from germline, CDR1 is SGHVS and CDR2 is FNYEAQ. Trimming left V 5 bases short and J 1 base short, with 15 bases between. The CDR3 nucleotides read TGTGCCAGCAGCCCACAGGGAGTCTTGTCCTACGAGCAGTACTTC. It yields the protein CASSPQGVLSYEQYF.

This clonotype was recorded a few times. The chain carries TRBV6-5 and TRBJ2-5; possibly TRBD2 for D (6 bases). CDR3 length: 15 amino acids. From germline, CDR1 is MNHEY and CDR2 SVGAGI. V gave up 0 bases and J gave up 1 base, with 9 bases separating them. The CDR3 sequence: CASSYSGGVQETQYF. CDR3 sequence (DNA): TGTGCCAGCAGTTACTCCGGAGGGGTCCAAGAGACCCAGTACTTC.

The chain carries TRBV5-1 and TRBJ2-1; 7 bases fit TRBD1. The CDR3 totals 16 residues. CDR1 and CDR2 (germline): SGHRS, YFSETQ. The junction had 16 bases not matched to a gene; V was cut back by 4 bases and J by 9 bases. The CDR3: CASSRLSPGGGSEQFF. The CDR3 DNA reads as TGCGCCAGCAGCCGCCTCTCGCCAGGGGGTGGGAGTGAGCAGTTCTTC.

The CDR3 nucleotides are TGCAGCGTTGAAGGGCCTAGCTCCTACAATGAGCAGTTCTTC. Translating gives CSVEGPSSYNEQFF. The rearrangement links TRBV29-1 to TRBJ2-1; D remains unclear. CDR3 size: 14 residues. V dropped 1 base and J dropped 0 bases, with 7 bases sitting between them. Germline CDR1 and CDR2: SQVTM and ANQGSEA.

V and J are TRBV5-1 and TRBJ2-1; D is possibly TRBD1 or TRBD2 (7 bases each). The CDR3 runs to 14 residues. Germline assignment: CDR1 SGHRS and CDR2 YFSETQ. The V and J ends lost 4 bases and 3 bases respectively, with 11 bases between them. CDR3 residues: CASSIRGGYNEQFF. The CDR3 DNA follows: TGCGCCAGCAGCATCAGGGGGGGCTACAATGAGCAGTTCTTC.

The chain has TRBV7-9 and TRBJ2-5; D may be TRBD1 (5 bases). Germline CDR1 SEHNR, CDR2 FQNEAQ (reference sequence). The CDR3 is made up of 16 amino acids. Trimming pared 7 bases from V and 1 base from J, leaving 19 bases between. The CDR3 sequence: CASIVRARPPQETQYF. The CDR3 DNA is TGTGCCAGCATTGTCAGGGCTCGACCCCCCCAAGAGACCCAGTACTTC.

The rearrangement joins TRBV20-1 to TRBJ2-7, with 8 bases that match TRBD2. Germline V lookup: CDR1 DFQATT, CDR2 SNEGSKA (reference sequence). The CDR3 contains 13 residues. The junction had 8 bases not matched to a gene; V was cut back by 5 bases and J by 5 bases. CDR3 bases: TGCAGTGCTTTCAGCGGGAGTGATAACGAGCAGTACTTC. Its protein is CSAFSGSDNEQYF.

This chain joins TRBV4-3 and TRBJ2-2; D gene unclear. The germline V gene encodes CDR1 LGHNA and CDR2 YSLEER. The CDR3 is 15 residues long. Trimming took 1 base from V and 1 from J, leaving 7 bases between them. CDR3 DNA sequence: TGCGCCAGCAGCCAAGCCCCACTGAACACCGGGGAGCTGTTTTTT. It encodes CASSQAPLNTGELFF.

This rearrangement joins TRBV27 to TRBJ2-3; TRBD2 matches at 16 bases. The CDR3 spans 16 residues. The germline V gene has CDR1 MNHEY and CDR2 SMNVEV (reference sequence). Trimming cost V 2 bases and J 6 bases; bases outside gene matches: 2. Here the CDR3 reads CASSLTGLAGGDTQYF. The CDR3 bases are TGTGCCAGCAGTTTAACGGGACTAGCGGGGGGGGATACGCAGTATTTT.

The chain employs TRBV7-9 and TRBJ2-7; 9 bases are shared with TRBD1. This CDR3 contains 14 residues. V was pared by 7 bases and J by 6 bases, with 10 bases of the junction left unmatched. CDR1 and CDR2 (germline): SEHNR, FQNEAQ (reference sequence). CDR3 coding DNA: TGTGCCAGCACCTCCGGGACAGGGAGAGGCGAGCAGTACTTC. This encodes CASTSGTGRGEQYF.

The chain joins TRBV5-1 to TRBJ2-3; unclear D gene. This CDR3 has 14 residues. CDR1 is SGHRS and CDR2 is YFSETQ in the germline V gene. Trimming removed 0 bases from V and 5 bases from J, with 10 bases in between. For the CDR3, the DNA is TGCGCCAGCAGCTTGGTTAGGTGGGAAGATACGCAGTATTTT. This translates into CASSLVRWEDTQYF.

The chain uses TRBV20-1 and TRBJ2-2; tentative D call: TRBD2 (6 bases). V dropped 7 bases and J dropped 0 bases, with 9 bases sitting between them. The CDR3 length is 13 residues. The V gene's germline CDR1 is DFQATT and CDR2 SNEGSKA (reference sequence). CDR3 residues: CSVEGTNTGELFF. The CDR3 nucleotides read TGCAGTGTGGAGGGGACGAACACCGGGGAGCTGTTTTTT.

The chain recombines TRBV4-3 with TRBJ2-2; D remains ambiguous. CDR3 length: 14 amino acids. Trimming removed 1 base at V and 6 bases at J, with 9 bases between. In germline, CDR1 is LGHNA, CDR2 YSLEER. The CDR3 DNA reads TGCGCCAGCAGCCAAGGGTGGAGTGCCGGGGAGCTGTTTTTT. It is translated as CASSQGWSAGELFF.

This clonotype has more than one count but fewer than ten. The chain combines TRBV28 with TRBJ2-4; no clear D. The CDR3 spans 13 residues. Germline CDR1 is MDHEN and CDR2 is SYDVKM. V was clipped by 2 bases and J by 3 bases, with 5 bases between them. The CDR3: CASSLIVKNIQYF. The CDR3 DNA is TGTGCCAGCAGTTTAATTGTCAAAAACATTCAGTACTTC. The whole variable domain, filled in from reference TRBV28 and TRBJ2-4, reads DVKVTQSSRYLVKRTGEKVFLECVQDMDHENMFWYRQDPGLGLRLIYFSYDVKMKEKGDIPEGYSVSREKKERFSLILESASTNQTSMYLCASSLIVKNIQYFGAGTRLSVL.

V is TRBV5-5 and J is TRBJ2-1; D could derive from TRBD1 or TRBD2 (6 bases each). V was pared by 2 bases and J by 5 bases, with 11 bases between. This CDR3 has 14 amino acids. The V gene's germline CDR1 is SGHKS and CDR2 YYEKEE (reference sequence). The CDR3, as DNA: TGTGCCAGCAGCTTTGGGGGGCTGAACAATGAGCAGTTCTTC. Protein product: CASSFGGLNNEQFF.

This clonotype was seen more than once but under ten times. This chain connects TRBV6-1 to TRBJ1-2; D is perhaps TRBD1 (5 bases). From germline, CDR1 is MNHNS and CDR2 SASEGT. This CDR3 is 14 amino acids long. V lost 7 bases and J lost 4, with 16 bases in between. The CDR3 reads CASTRTAGVYGYTF. As DNA, the CDR3 is TGTGCCAGCACTCGAACTGCGGGGGTCTATGGCTACACCTTC.

The table lists this clonotype with a few counts. V and J are TRBV28 and TRBJ2-2; 12 bases map to TRBD2. V shed 6 bases, J shed 5 bases, and the junction held 13 bases outside the gene matches. Germline V gives CDR1 MDHEN, CDR2 SYDVKM. The CDR3 spans 18 residues. CDR3: CASRPRLAGERWTGELFF. DNA for the CDR3: TGTGCCAGCAGGCCAAGACTAGCGGGAGAACGGTGGACCGGGGAGCTGTTTTTT.

This clonotype was seen repeatedly, ten times or more. Because the CDR3's place on the DNA is in doubt, the DNA is left out and the CDR3 is given as listed by TCRdb. The J gene is TRBJ2-3, the V gene TRBV12-3 or TRBV12-4. The CDR3 totals 11 residues, both ends included. CDR3 in amino acids: CASSSSDTQYF.

The V call is TRBV29-1, the J call TRBJ2-7; 12 bases are shared with TRBD2. After removal of 6 bases from V and 4 bases from J, the junction contained 1 base not matched to a gene. The germline V gene encodes CDR1 SQVTM and CDR2 ANQGSEA. This CDR3 comprises 12 residues. CDR3 in amino acids: CSVTSGSYEQYF. The DNA of the CDR3 is TGCAGCGTGACTAGCGGGAGTTACGAGCAGTACTTC.